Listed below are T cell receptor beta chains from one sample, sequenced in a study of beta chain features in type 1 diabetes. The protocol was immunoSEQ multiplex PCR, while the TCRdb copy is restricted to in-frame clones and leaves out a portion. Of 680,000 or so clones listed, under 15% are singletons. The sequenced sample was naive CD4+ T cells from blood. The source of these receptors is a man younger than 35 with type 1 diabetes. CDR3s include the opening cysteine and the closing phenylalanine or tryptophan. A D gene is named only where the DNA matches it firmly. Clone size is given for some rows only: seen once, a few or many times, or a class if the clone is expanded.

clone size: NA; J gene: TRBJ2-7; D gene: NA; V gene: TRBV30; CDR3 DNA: TGTGCCTGGATGGAGGCGGCGCGGTACGAGCAGTACTTC; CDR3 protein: CAWMEAARYEQYF
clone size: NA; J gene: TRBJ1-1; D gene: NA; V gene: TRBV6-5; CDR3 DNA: TGTGCCAGCAGGGAAATGAACACTGAAGCTTTCTTT; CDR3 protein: CASREMNTEAFF
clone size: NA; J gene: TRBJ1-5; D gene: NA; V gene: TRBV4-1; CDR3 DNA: TGCGCCAGCAGCCAAGATACACAGGACTATTTAGGGCCTCGGCCCCAGCATTTT; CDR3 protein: CASSQDTQDYLGPRPQHF
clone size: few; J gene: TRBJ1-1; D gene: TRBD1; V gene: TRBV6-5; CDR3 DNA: TGTGCCAGCAATAACAGGGGAGGAACTTTCTTT; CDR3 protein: CASNNRGGTFF
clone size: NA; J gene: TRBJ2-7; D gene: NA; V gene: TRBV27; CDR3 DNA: TGTGCCAGCAGTTCCAAAAAGGGGTCCTCGTACGAGCAGTACTTC; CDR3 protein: CASSSKKGSSYEQYF
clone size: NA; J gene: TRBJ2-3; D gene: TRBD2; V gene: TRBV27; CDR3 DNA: TGTGCCAGCAGTTTGGAGCGGGGCCCCAATACGCAGTATTTT; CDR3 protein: CASSLERGPNTQYF
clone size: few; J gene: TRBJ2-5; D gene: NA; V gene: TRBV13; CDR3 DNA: TGTGCCAGCAGCTTAGGCAAGCCCAGTGAGACCCAGTACTTC; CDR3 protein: CASSLGKPSETQYF
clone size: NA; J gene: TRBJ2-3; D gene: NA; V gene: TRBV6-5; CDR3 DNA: TGTGCCAGCAATCCAGCGGCAGATACGCAGTATTTT; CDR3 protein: CASNPAADTQYF
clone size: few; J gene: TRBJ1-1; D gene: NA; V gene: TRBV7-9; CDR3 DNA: TGTGCCCTAGGCCGAGGGTCGTTCGGCACTGAAGCTTTCTTT; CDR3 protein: CALGRGSFGTEAFF
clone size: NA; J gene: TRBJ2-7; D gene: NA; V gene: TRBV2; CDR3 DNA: TGTGCCAGCAGACCGGGACTTCCATACGAGCAGTACTTC; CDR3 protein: CASRPGLPYEQYF
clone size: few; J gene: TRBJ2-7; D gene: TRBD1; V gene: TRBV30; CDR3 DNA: TGTGCCTGGAGCGGCGACAGGGCCTACGAGCAGTACTTC; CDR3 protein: CAWSGDRAYEQYF
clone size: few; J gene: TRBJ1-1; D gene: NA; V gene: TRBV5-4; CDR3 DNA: TGTGCCAGCAGCTTAGGGGGGGCCGGGCTAACTGAAGCTTTCTTT; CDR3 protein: CASSLGGAGLTEAFF
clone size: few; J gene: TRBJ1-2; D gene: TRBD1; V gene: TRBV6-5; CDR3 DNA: TGTGCCAGCCTTGACAGGGACTATGGCTACACCTTC; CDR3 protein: CASLDRDYGYTF
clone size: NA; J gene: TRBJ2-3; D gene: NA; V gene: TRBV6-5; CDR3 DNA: TGTGCCAGCTCCCCGGCGGCGTTAAGGACAGATACGCAGTATTTT; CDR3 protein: CASSPAALRTDTQYF
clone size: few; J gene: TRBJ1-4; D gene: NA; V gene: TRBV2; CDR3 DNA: TGTGCCAGCAGTGAAGCGCTGATGAATGAAAAACTGTTTTTT; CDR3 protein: CASSEALMNEKLFF
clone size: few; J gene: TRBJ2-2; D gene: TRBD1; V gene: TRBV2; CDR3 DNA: TGTGCCAGCAGCGAACAGGGGATGAGCGGGGAGCTGTTTTTT; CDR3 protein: CASSEQGMSGELFF
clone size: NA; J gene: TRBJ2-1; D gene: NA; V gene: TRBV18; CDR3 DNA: TGTGCCAGCTCACCACCCCCCAGCAACAATGAGCAGTTCTTC; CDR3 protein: CASSPPPSNNEQFF
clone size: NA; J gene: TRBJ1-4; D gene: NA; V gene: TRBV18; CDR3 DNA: TGTGCCAGCTCACCTCGTGGGGGCTCCCAGGAAAAACTGTTTTTT; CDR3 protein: CASSPRGGSQEKLFF
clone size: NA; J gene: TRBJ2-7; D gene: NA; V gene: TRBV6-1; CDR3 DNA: TGTGCCAGCAGTGTCCGGGACTTTACCTACGAGCAGTACTTC; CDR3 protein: CASSVRDFTYEQYF
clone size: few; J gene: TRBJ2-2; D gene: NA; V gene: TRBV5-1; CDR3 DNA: TGCGCCAGCAGCTTGGAGCTCATCCTGAACACCGGGGAGCTGTTTTTT; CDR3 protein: CASSLELILNTGELFF
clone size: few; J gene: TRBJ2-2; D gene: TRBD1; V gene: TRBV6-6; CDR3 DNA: TGTGCCAGCAGCCCCAGGGGGCTCGGGACCGGGGAGCTGTTTTTT; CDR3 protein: CASSPRGLGTGELFF
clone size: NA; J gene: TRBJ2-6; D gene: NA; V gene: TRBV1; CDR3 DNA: TGCACCAGCAGCCCTCGTCGTTTTGGGGCAGCTGGGGCCAACGTCCTGACTTTC; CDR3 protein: CTSSPRRFGAAGANVLTF
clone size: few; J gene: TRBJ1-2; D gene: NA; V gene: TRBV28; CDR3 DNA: TGTGCCAGCAGACCTAACTATGGCTACACCTTC; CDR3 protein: CASRPNYGYTF
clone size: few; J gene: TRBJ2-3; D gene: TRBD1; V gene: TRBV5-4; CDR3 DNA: TGTGCCAGCAGCGATACTGGGACAGGGAGAACAGATACGCAGTATTTT; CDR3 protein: CASSDTGTGRTDTQYF
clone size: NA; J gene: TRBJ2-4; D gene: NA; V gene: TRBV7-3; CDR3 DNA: TGTGCCAGCAGCTTTCCGGAAGAAGGTGATGGCAAAAACATTCAGTACTTC; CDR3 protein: CASSFPEEGDGKNIQYF
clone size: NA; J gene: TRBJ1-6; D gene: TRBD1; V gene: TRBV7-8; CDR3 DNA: TGTGCCAGCAGCTTAGCACCGGGACAGGGAAATAATTCACCCCTCCACTTT; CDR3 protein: CASSLAPGQGNNSPLHF
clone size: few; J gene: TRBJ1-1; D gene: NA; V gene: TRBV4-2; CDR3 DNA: TGTGCCAGCAGCCGAAATCAGGGCAACACTGAAGCTTTCTTT; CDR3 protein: CASSRNQGNTEAFF
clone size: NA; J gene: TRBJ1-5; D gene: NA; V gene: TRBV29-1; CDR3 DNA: TGCAGCGTTGTGCAGGGCGATCAGCCCCAGCATTTT; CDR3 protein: CSVVQGDQPQHF
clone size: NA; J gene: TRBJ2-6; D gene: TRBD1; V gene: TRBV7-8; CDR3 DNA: TGTGCCAGCAGCTTAACGGGGACAGGGGGCCGGTATGGGGCCAACGTCCTGACTTTC; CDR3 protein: CASSLTGTGGRYGANVLTF
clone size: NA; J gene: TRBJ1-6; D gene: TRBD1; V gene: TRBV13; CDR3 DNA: TGTGCCAGCAGCCCACGACAGGGCGAGGATTCACCCCTCCACTTT; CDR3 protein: CASSPRQGEDSPLHF
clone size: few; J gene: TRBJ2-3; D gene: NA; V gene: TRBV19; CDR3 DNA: TGTGCCAGTAGTTTGGGGGTGGATACGCAGTATTTT; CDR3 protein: CASSLGVDTQYF
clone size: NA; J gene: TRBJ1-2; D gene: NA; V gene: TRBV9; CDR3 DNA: TGTGCCAGCAGCGTAATTCCAGGGAATGGCTACACCTTC; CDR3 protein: CASSVIPGNGYTF
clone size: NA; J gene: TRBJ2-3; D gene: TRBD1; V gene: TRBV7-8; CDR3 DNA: TGTGCCAGCAGCAAGGACAGGTTCGGAGATACGCAGTATTTT; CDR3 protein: CASSKDRFGDTQYF
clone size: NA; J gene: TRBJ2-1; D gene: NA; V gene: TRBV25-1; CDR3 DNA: TGTGCCAGCAGTGAATCGCCCAGGGGCTTGGGCAATGAGCAGTTCTTC; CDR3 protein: CASSESPRGLGNEQFF
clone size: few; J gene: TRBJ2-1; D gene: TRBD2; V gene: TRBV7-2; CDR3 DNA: TGTGCCAGCAGCTTATACCTAGCGGGGTCTAATGAGCAGTTCTTC; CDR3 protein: CASSLYLAGSNEQFF
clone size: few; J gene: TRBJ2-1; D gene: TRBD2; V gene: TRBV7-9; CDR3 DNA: TGTGCCAGCGGGCTAGCGGGGTACAATGAGCAGTTCTTC; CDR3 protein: CASGLAGYNEQFF
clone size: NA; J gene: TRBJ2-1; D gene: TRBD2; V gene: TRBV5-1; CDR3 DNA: TGCGCCAGCAGCGCCGCCGGGACTAGCAGCGACGATGAGCAGTTCTTC; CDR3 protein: CASSAAGTSSDDEQFF
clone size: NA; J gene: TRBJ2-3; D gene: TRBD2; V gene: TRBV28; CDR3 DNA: TGTGCCAGCAGTTCGACTAGCGGGGGTACAGATACGCAGTATTTT; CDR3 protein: CASSSTSGGTDTQYF
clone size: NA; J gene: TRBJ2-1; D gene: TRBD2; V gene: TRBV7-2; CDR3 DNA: TGTGCCAGCAGCGCGGGGTTGGGACTAGCGGGAACATCCTACAATGAGCAGTTCTTC; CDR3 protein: CASSAGLGLAGTSYNEQFF
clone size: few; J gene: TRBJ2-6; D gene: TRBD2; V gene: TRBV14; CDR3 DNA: TGTGCCAGCCGCCCCGGGAGGCAGCCCACTAACGTCCTGACTTTC; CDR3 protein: CASRPGRQPTNVLTF
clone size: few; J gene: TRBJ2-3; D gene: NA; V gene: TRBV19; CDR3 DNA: TGTGCCAGTAGTGCCCGACAGACTAGCACAGATACGCAGTATTTT; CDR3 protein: CASSARQTSTDTQYF
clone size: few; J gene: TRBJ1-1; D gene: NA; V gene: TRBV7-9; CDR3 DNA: TGTGCCAGCAGTTACAGGGAAGCGGGTGAAGCTTTCTTT; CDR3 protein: CASSYREAGEAFF